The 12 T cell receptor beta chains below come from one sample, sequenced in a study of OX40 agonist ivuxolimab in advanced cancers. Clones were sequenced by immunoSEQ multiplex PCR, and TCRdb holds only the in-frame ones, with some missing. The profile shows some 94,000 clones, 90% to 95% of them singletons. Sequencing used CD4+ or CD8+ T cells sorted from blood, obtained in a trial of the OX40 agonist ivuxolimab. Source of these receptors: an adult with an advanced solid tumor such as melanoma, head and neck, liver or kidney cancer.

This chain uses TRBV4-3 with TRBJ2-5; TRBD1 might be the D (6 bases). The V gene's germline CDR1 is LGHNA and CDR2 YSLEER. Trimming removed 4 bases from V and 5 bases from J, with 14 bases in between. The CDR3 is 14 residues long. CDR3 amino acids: CASSLQGDGETQYF. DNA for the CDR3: TGCGCCAGCAGCCTACAGGGAGACGGGGAGACCCAGTACTTC.

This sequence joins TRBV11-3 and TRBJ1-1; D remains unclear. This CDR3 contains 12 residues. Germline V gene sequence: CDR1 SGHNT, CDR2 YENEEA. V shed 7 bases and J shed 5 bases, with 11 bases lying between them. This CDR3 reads CASTPLVTEAFF. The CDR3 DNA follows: TGTGCCAGCACCCCTCTGGTTACTGAAGCTTTCTTT.

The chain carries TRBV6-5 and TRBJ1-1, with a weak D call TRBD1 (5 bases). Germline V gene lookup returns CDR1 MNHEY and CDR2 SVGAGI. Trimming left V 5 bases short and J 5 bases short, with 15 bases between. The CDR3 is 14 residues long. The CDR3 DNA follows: TGTGCCAGCAGTAGCAACAGGCACTGGACTGAAGCTTTCTTT. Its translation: CASSSNRHWTEAFF.

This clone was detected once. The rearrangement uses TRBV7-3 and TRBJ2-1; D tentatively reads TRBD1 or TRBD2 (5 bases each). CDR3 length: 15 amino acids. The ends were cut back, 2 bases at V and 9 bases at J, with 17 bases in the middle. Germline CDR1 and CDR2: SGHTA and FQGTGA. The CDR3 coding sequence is TGTGCCAGCAGCTTAGAGGGACGGGGTTGGGGTGAGCAGTTCTTC. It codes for CASSLEGRGWGEQFF.

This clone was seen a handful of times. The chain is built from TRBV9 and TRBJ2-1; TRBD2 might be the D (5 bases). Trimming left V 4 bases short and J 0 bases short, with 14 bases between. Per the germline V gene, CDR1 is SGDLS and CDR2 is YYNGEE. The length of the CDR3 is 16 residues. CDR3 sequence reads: CASSPASRSSYNEQFF. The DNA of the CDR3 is TGTGCCAGCAGCCCAGCTAGCAGAAGCTCCTACAATGAGCAGTTCTTC.

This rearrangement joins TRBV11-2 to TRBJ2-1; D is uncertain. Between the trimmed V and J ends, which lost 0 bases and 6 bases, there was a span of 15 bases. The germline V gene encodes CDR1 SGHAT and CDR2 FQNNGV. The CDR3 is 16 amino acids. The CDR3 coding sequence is TGTGCCAGCAGCTTAGATCGGGCAGCGAAGGTCAATGAGCAGTTCTTC. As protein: CASSLDRAAKVNEQFF.

The CDR3 region has the DNA TGTGCCAGCAGCTCCGGACGGGGAAACACCATATATTTT. Translation: CASSSGRGNTIYF. The chain is built from TRBV7-3 and TRBJ1-3; D gene uncertain. V gave up 4 bases and J gave up 4 bases, with 8 bases separating them. The germline CDR1 and CDR2 sequences are SGHTA and FQGTGA. The CDR3 spans 13 residues.

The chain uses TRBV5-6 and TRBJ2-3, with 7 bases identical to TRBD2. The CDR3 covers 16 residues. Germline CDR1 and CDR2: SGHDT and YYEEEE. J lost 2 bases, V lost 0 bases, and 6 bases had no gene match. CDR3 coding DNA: TGTGCCAGCAGCTTGGTGGGGGAGGGCTACACAGATACGCAGTATTTT. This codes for CASSLVGEGYTDTQYF.

The CDR3 loop is CASSLVGGSSGNTIYF. Here the CDR3 DNA reads TGTGCCAGCAGCTTGGTTGGGGGGAGCTCTGGAAACACCATATATTTT. This chain uses TRBV5-4 with TRBJ1-3, with D possibly TRBD1 on 5 matching bases. This CDR3 comprises 16 residues. Trimming pared 0 bases from V and 0 bases from J, leaving 10 bases between. The germline CDR1 and CDR2 sequences are SGHNT and YYREEE (reference sequence).

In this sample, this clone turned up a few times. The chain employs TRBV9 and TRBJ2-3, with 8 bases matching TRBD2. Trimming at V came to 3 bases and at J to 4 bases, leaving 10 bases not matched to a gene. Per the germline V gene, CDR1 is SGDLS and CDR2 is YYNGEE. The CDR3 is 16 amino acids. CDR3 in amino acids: CASSARLAAGADTQYF. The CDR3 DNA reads TGTGCCAGCAGCGCACGGTTGGCAGCGGGAGCAGATACGCAGTATTTT.

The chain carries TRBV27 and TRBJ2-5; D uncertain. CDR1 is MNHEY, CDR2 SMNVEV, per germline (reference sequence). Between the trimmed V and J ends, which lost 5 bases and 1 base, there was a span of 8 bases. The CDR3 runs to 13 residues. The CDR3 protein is CASSTAPQETQYF. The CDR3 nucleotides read TGTGCCAGCAGTACCGCCCCCCAAGAGACCCAGTACTTC.

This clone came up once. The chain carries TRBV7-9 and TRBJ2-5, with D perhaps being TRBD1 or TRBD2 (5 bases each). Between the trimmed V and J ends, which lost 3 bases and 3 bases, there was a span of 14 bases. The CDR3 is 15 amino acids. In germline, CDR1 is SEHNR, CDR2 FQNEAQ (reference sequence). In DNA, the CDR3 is TGTGCCAGCAGCTTTTGGCTGGGGGTCGAAGAGACCCAGTACTTC. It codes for CASSFWLGVEETQYF.